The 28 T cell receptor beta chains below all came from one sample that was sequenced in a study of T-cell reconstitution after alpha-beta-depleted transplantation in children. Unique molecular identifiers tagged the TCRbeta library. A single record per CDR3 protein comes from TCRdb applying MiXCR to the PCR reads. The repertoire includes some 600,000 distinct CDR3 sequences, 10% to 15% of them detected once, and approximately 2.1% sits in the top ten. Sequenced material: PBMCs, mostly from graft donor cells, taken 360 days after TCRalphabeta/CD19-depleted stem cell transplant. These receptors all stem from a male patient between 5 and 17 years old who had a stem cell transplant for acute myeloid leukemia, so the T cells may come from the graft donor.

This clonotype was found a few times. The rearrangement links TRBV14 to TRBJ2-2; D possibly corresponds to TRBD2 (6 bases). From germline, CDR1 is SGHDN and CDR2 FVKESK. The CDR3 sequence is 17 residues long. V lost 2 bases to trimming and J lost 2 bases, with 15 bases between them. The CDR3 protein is CASSQSRPGLNTGELFF. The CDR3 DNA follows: TGTGCCAGCAGCCAATCCAGGCCGGGACTTAACACCGGGGAGCTGTTTTTT.

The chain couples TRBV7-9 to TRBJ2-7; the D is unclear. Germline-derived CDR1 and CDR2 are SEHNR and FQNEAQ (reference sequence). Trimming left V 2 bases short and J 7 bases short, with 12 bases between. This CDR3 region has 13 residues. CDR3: CASSLTQQAEQYF. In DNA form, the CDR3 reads TGTGCCAGCAGCTTAACCCAGCAGGCGGAGCAGTACTTC.

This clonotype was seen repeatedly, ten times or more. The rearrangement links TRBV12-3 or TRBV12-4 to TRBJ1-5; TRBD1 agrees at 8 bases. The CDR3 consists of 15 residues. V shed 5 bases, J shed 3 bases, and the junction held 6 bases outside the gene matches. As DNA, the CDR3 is TGTGCCAGCAGTCGGTGGACAGGGACCAATCAGCCCCAGCATTTT. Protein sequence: CASSRWTGTNQPQHF.

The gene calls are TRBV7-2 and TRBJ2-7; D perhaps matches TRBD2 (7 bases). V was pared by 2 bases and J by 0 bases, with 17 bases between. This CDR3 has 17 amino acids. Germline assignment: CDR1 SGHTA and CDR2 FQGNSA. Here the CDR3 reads CASSLRGGTLNSYEQYF. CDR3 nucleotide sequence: TGTGCCAGCAGCTTAAGGGGGGGTACCCTGAACTCCTACGAGCAGTACTTC.

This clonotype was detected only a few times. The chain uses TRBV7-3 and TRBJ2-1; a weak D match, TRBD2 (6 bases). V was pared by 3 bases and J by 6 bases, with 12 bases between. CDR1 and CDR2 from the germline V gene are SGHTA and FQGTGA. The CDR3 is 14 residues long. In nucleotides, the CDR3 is TGTGCCAGCAGCTTTAGGCCGGGAGTCAATGAGCAGTTCTTC. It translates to CASSFRPGVNEQFF.

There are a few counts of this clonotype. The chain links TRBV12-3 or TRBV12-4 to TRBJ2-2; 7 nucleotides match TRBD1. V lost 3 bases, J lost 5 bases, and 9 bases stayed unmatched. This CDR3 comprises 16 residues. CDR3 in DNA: TGTGCCAGCAGTTTTTCCCCCGGGACAGTTACCGGGGAGCTGTTTTTT. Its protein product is CASSFSPGTVTGELFF.

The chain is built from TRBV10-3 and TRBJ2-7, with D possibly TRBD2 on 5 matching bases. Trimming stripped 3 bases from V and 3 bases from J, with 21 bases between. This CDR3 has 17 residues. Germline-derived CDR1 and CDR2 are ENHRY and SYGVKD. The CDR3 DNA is TGTGCCATCAGTGACACTATGACCCTCACGGGGAACTACGAGCAGTACTTC. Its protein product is CAISDTMTLTGNYEQYF.

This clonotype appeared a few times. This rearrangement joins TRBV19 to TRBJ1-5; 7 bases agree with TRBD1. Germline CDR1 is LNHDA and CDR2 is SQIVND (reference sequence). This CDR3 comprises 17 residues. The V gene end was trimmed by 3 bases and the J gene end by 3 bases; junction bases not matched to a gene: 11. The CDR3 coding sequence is TGTGCCAGTAGTATCAGGGACAGTGGACCCTACAATCAGCCCCAGCATTTT. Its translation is CASSIRDSGPYNQPQHF.

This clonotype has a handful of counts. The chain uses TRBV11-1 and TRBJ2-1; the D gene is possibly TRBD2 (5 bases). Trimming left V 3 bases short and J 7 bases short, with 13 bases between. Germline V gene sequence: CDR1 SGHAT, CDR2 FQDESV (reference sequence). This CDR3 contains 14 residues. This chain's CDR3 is CASSLARAGNEQFF. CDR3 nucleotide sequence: TGTGCCAGCAGCTTGGCGCGGGCGGGTAATGAGCAGTTCTTC.

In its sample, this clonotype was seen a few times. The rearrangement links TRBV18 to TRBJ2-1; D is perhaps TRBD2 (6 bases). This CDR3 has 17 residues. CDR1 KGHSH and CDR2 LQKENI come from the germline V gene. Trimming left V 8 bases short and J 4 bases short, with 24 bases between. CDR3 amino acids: CASQRMGKREIYNEQFF. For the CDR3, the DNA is TGTGCCAGCCAACGGATGGGGAAACGGGAGATTTACAATGAGCAGTTCTTC.

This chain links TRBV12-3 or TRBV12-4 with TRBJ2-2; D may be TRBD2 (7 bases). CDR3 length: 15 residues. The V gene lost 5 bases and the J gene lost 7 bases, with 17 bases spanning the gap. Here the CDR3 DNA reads TGTGCCAGCAGTCTTAACGGGGGGCCGAACGGGGAGCTGTTTTTT. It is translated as CASSLNGGPNGELFF.

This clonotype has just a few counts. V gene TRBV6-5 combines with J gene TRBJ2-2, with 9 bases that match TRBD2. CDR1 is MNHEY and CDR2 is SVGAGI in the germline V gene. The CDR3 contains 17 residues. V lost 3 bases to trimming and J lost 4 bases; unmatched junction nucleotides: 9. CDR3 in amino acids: CASSYNGLAIPTGELFF. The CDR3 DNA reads TGTGCCAGCAGTTATAACGGACTAGCGATACCCACCGGGGAGCTGTTTTTT.

DNA for the CDR3: TGCAGTGCTAGAGGCGGCGGGAGGAGCAATGAGCAGTTCTTC. It specifies CSARGGGRSNEQFF. The V and J genes are TRBV20-1 and TRBJ2-1; 8 nucleotides agree with TRBD2. Germline CDR1 and CDR2: DFQATT and SNEGSKA (reference sequence). The junction had 5 bases not matched to a gene; V was cut back by 1 base and J by 6 bases. The CDR3 totals 14 residues.

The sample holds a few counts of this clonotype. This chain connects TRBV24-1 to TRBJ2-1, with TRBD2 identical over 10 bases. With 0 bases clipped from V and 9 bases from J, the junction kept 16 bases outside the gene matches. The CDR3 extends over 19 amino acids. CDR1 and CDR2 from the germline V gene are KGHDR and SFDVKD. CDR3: CATSDLWASGGGGPGEQFF. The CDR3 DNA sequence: TGTGCCACCAGTGATTTGTGGGCTAGCGGGGGTGGGGGGCCCGGTGAGCAGTTCTTC.

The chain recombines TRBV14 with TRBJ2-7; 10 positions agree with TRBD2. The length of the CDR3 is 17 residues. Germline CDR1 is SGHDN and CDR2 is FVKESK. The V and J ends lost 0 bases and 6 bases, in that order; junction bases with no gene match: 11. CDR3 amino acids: CASSQERGLAGVGEQYF. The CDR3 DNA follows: TGTGCCAGCAGCCAAGAACGGGGGCTAGCGGGAGTCGGCGAGCAGTACTTC.

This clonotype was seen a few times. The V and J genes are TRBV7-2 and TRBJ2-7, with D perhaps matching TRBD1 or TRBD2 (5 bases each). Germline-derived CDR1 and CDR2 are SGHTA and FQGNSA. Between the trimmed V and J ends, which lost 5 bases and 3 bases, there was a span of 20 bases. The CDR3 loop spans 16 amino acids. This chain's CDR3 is CASSPLAGGQGYEQYF. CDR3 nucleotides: TGTGCCAGCAGCCCGCTCGCCGGAGGCCAGGGCTACGAGCAGTACTTC.

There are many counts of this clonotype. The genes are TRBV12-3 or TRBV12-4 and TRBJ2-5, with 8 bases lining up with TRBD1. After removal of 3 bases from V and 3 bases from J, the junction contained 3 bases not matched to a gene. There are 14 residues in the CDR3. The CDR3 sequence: CASSFPTGEETQYF. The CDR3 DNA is TGTGCCAGCAGTTTCCCGACAGGGGAAGAGACCCAGTACTTC.

This CDR3 is CASSIGPTGGYEQYF. Here the CDR3 DNA reads TGTGCCAGCAGCATAGGCCCCACTGGGGGCTACGAGCAGTACTTC. The V and J genes are TRBV28 and TRBJ2-7; TRBD1 or TRBD2 may be the D gene (5 bases each). Germline loops: CDR1 MDHEN, CDR2 SYDVKM. V lost 6 bases to trimming and J lost 3 bases, with 18 bases between them. CDR3 length equals 15 residues.

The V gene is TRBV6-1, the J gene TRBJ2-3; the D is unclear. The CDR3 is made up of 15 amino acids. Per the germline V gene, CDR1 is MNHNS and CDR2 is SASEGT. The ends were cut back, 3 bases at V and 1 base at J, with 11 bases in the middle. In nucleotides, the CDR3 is TGTGCCAGCAGTGATCCCAGGATTCGCACAGATACGCAGTATTTT. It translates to CASSDPRIRTDTQYF.

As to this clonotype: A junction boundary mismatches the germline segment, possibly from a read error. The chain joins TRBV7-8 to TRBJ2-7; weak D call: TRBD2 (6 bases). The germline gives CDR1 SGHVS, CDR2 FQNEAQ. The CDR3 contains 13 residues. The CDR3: CASRPEGRYELYF. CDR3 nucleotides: TGTGCCAGCAGACCGGAGGGCCGATACGAGCTGTACTTC.

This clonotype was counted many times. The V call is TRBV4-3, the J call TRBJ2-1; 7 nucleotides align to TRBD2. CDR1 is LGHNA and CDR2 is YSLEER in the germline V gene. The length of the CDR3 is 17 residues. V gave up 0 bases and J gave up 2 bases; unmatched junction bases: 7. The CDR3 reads CASSQDIGGSAYNEQFF. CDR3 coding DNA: TGCGCCAGCAGCCAAGATATCGGCGGGAGCGCCTACAATGAGCAGTTCTTC.

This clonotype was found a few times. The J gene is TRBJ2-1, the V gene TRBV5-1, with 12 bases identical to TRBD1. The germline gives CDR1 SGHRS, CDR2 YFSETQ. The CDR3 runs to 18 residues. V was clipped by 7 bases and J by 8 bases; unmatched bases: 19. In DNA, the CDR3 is TGCGCCAGCGTACGGGACAGGGGGCGGCTAGCGGGAAGGGATGAGCAGTTCTTC. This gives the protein CASVRDRGRLAGRDEQFF. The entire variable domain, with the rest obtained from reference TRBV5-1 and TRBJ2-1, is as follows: KAGVTQTPRYLIKTRGQQVTLSCSPISGHRSVSWYQQTPGQGLQFLFEYFSETQRNKGNFPGRFSGRQFSNSRSEMNVSTLELGDSALYLCASVRDRGRLAGRDEQFFGPGTRLTVL.

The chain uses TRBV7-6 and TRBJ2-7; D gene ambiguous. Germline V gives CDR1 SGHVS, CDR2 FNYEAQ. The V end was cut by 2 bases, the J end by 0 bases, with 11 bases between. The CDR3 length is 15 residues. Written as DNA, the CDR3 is TGTGCCAGCAGCTTATCAGACGAGAGCTCCTACGAGCAGTACTTC. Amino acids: CASSLSDESSYEQYF.

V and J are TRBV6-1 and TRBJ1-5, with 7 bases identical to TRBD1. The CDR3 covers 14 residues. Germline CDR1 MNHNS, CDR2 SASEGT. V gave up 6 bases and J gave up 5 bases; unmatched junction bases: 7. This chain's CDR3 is CASSSHQGDQPQHF. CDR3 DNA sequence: TGTGCCAGCAGCTCCCACCAGGGGGATCAGCCCCAGCATTTT.

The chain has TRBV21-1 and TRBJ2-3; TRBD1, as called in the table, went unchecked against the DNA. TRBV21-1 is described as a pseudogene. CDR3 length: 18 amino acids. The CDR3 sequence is CASSKRWVRDRPRYTQYF. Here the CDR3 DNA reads TGTGCCAGCAGCAAACGGTGGGTCCGGGACAGGCCCAGGTATACGCAGTATTTT.

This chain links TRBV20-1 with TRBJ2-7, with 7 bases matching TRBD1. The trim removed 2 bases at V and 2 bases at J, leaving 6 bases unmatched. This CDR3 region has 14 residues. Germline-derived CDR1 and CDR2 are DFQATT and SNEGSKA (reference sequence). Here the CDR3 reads CSARRQGRPYEQYF. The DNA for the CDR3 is TGCAGTGCTAGACGACAGGGCAGACCCTACGAGCAGTACTTC.

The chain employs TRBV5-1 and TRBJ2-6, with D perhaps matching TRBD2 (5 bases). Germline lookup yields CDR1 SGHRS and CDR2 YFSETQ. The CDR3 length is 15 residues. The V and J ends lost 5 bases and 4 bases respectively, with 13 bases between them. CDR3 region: CASRVVGSGANVLTF. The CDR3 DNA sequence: TGCGCCAGCAGGGTTGTGGGGAGCGGGGCCAACGTCCTGACTTTC. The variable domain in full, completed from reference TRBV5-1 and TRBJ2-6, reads KAGVTQTPRYLIKTRGQQVTLSCSPISGHRSVSWYQQTPGQGLQFLFEYFSETQRNKGNFPGRFSGRQFSNSRSEMNVSTLELGDSALYLCASRVVGSGANVLTFGAGSRLTVL.

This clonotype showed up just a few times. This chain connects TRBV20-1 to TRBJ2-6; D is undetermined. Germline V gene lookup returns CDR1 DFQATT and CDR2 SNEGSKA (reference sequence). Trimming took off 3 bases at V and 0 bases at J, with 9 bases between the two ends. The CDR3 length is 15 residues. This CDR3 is CSARGSDSGANVLTF. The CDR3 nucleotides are TGCAGTGCTAGGGGCAGCGACTCTGGGGCCAACGTCCTGACTTTC.